These T cell receptor beta chains were read from a single sample in a study of graft-versus-host responses after intestinal transplantation. Using immunoSEQ multiplex PCR, the repertoire was profiled, and TCRdb retains in-frame clones only, with some absent. The sample lists 85,000 to 100,000 clones; about 82% were seen once. The source was PBMCs, collected 255 days after intestinal transplant. The receptor set was obtained from a human patient who received an intestinal transplant, so some T cells may come from the graft donor. Both conserved end residues are part of each CDR3. The D gene is left open where the match is weak. A clone size is listed for some rows: how often the clone was seen (once, few, many), or a class if it is expanded.

>.|TRBV13|TRBJ2-3|.
TGTGCCAGCAGCTCCAGGGGGGGGGCAGCAGATACGCAGTATTTT
CASSSRGGAADTQYF
>.|TRBV5-5|TRBJ2-1|.
TGTGCCAGCAGAGAGCGGAGCTCCTACAATGAGCAGTTCTTC
CASRERSSYNEQFF
>TRBD1|TRBV5-1|TRBJ2-7|.
TGCGCCAGCAGGGTGGGACAGGGTTCTTCCTACGAGCAGTACTTC
CASRVGQGSSYEQYF
>.|TRBV29-1|TRBJ2-1|.
TGCAGCGTTGCTAGGCAGGGCTATGAGCAGTTCTTC
CSVARQGYEQFF
>.|TRBV5-5|TRBJ1-5|.
TGTGCCAGCAGCTTGAATCCCCATCAGCCCCAGCATTTT
CASSLNPHQPQHF
>.|TRBV27|TRBJ2-7|.
TGTGCCAGCAGTCCCCGGGACAAACCCTACGAGCAGTACTTC
CASSPRDKPYEQYF
>.|TRBV6-1|TRBJ2-7|.
TGTGCCAGCAGTGCCCCGTTGGGCGAGCAGTACTTC
CASSAPLGEQYF
>.|TRBV15|TRBJ2-5|once
TGTGCCACCAGCAGCGGGGGCCAAGAGACCCAGTACTTC
CATSSGGQETQYF
>.|TRBV7-8|TRBJ2-7|.
TGTGCCAGCAGCCCCGCCCAGGGACAAGGCGAGCAGTACTTC
CASSPAQGQGEQYF
>TRBD1|TRBV27|TRBJ2-5|once
TGTGCCAGCAGTCGACAGGACAGGGGAGGAGAGACCCAGTACTTC
CASSRQDRGGETQYF
>.|TRBV5-1|TRBJ2-7|once
TGCGCCAGCGCCAACCCGGGAAGCTTTTACGAGCAGTACTTC
CASANPGSFYEQYF
>TRBD1|TRBV5-1|TRBJ2-3|few
TGCGCCAGCAGCTTGGCGGCAGGGGGTACTAGGGCAGATACGCAGTATTTT
CASSLAAGGTRADTQYF
>.|TRBV2|TRBJ1-5|.
TGTGCCAGCAGTGAAGGGAGGGGATTGAATCAGCCCCAGCATTTT
CASSEGRGLNQPQHF
>TRBD2|TRBV7-9|TRBJ2-2|.
TGTGCCAGCAGCCCACCCGGGACTAGGAGGACCGGGGAGCTGTTTTTT
CASSPPGTRRTGELFF
>TRBD2|TRBV7-9|TRBJ2-3|.
TGTGCCAGCAGCTTAGTACGGGGGGGACCCTCTAGCACAGATACGCAGTATTTT
CASSLVRGGPSSTDTQYF
>TRBD2|TRBV19|TRBJ2-6|.
TGTGCCAGTAGTTATGGCGGGAGGGCCCCTGGGGCCAACGTCCTGACTTTC
CASSYGGRAPGANVLTF
>TRBD2|TRBV6-1|TRBJ2-3|.
TGTGCCAGCAGTGAAGGGACTAGCGGGTCGGATACGCAGTATTTT
CASSEGTSGSDTQYF
>.|TRBV28|TRBJ2-3|.
TGTGCCAGCAGTTTAGTTCAATTTACAGATACGCAGTATTTT
CASSLVQFTDTQYF
>.|TRBV19|TRBJ2-7|.
TGTGCCAGTAGGCAGGGTGTTCGGGACGAGCAGTACTTC
CASRQGVRDEQYF
>.|TRBV6-5|TRBJ1-5|few
TGTGCCAGCAGTTACTCGAGTGCTAGCAATCAGCCCCAGCATTTT
CASSYSSASNQPQHF
>.|TRBV6-1|TRBJ1-5|few
TGTGCCAGCAGACAGACGGCTAACTATCAGCCCCAGCATTTT
CASRQTANYQPQHF
>TRBD1|TRBV6-5|TRBJ2-3|.
TGTGCCACATCAAGGGGGCATACGCAGTATTTT
CATSRGHTQYF
>.|TRBV6-1|TRBJ2-7|.
TGTGCCAGCAGCCCGGACGAGCAGTACTTC
CASSPDEQYF
>.|TRBV5-1|TRBJ2-3|.
TGCGCCAGCAGCTTGTGGACCGGGTTTGGAGATACGCAGTATTTT
CASSLWTGFGDTQYF
>.|TRBV5-1|TRBJ1-1|.
TGCGCCAGCAGCTTGGCCTTCGCAGCTAACACTGAAGCTTTCTTT
CASSLAFAANTEAFF
>.|TRBV19|TRBJ2-1|once
TGTGCCAGTAGGTCGGTGCAGGGGCGAAATGAGCAGTTCTTC
CASRSVQGRNEQFF
>TRBD1|TRBV10-1|TRBJ1-1|.
TGCGCCAGCAGTGGCCCGAGACAGGGGACGAGCGGCGGTGGCACTGAAGCTTTCTTT
CASSGPRQGTSGGGTEAFF
>TRBD2|TRBV6-5|TRBJ2-7|few
TGTGCCAGCAGTTACTCGACTAGCGGGGGGTACGAGCAGTACTTC
CASSYSTSGGYEQYF
>.|TRBV28|TRBJ1-4|.
TGTGCCAGCAGTGCCGAGATTGGAGAAAAACTGTTTTTT
CASSAEIGEKLFF
>.|TRBV14|TRBJ2-2|.
TGTGCCAGCAGCCACGGTGGCACCGGGGAGCTGTTTTTT
CASSHGGTGELFF
>TRBD1|TRBV7-9|TRBJ2-5|.
TGTGCCAGCAGCCGACGACAGGGTTTAGGGAAAGAGACCCAGTACTTC
CASSRRQGLGKETQYF
>.|TRBV30|TRBJ2-1|.
TGTGCCTGGAGCGGAGGACACGGGACCTACAATGAGCAGTTCTTC
CAWSGGHGTYNEQFF
>.|TRBV4-1|TRBJ1-1|.
TGCGCCAGCAGCCAAACCGGGGGGAACACTGAAGCTTTCTTT
CASSQTGGNTEAFF
>TRBD1|TRBV2|TRBJ1-5|.
TGTGCCAGCAGAGGACAGGGATCGAGGAATCAGCCCCAGCATTTT
CASRGQGSRNQPQHF
>.|TRBV4-1|TRBJ2-4|.
TGCGCCAGCAGGGGGGGAGCCAAAAACATTCAGTACTTC
CASRGGAKNIQYF
>TRBD1|TRBV27|TRBJ2-1|.
TGTGCCAGCAGCGACGTGACCAGGGGGTCTTACAATGAGCAGTTCTTC
CASSDVTRGSYNEQFF
>.|TRBV19|TRBJ2-3|once
TGTGCCAGTAGACACGGGGGCACAGATACGCAGTATTTT
CASRHGGTDTQYF
>TRBD2|TRBV27|TRBJ2-3|.
TGTGCCAGCAGTTTGGGACTAGCAACGGATACGCAGTATTTT
CASSLGLATDTQYF
>.|TRBV27|TRBJ2-2|.
TGTGCCAGCAGTTTAATTTCCGGGGTACACACCGGGGAGCTGTTTTTT
CASSLISGVHTGELFF
>TRBD1|TRBV6-1|TRBJ1-4|.
TGTGCCAGCAGTGAAGGTGTGGGACAGGGGAATGAAAAACTGTTTTTT
CASSEGVGQGNEKLFF
>.|TRBV29-1|TRBJ1-4|.
TGCAGCGTACGTCAAGGTTCAAATGAAAAACTGTTTTTT
CSVRQGSNEKLFF
>TRBD2|TRBV14|TRBJ2-1|.
TGTGCCAGCAGCCCACTAGCGGGAAAAGGTGAGCAGTTCTTC
CASSPLAGKGEQFF
>.|TRBV5-1|TRBJ1-6|.
TGCGCCAGCAGCTTGGAGGGCGGTAACTCCTATAATTCACCCCTCCACTTT
CASSLEGGNSYNSPLHF
>.|TRBV9|TRBJ1-2|.
TGTGCCAGCAGCGTGGGGGGGATTAACTATGGCTACACCTTC
CASSVGGINYGYTF
>TRBD2|TRBV2|TRBJ2-1|.
TGTGCCAGCAGTGAAGGAGGGAGGGAGGAGCAGTTCTTC
CASSEGGREEQFF
>TRBD1|TRBV4-2|TRBJ1-2|.
TGTGCCAGCAGCCAAGGACAGGGTGGGGACTATGGCTACACCTTC
CASSQGQGGDYGYTF